The table lists the clone carrying this T cell receptor (beta chain) with a few counts. Its antigen is as yet unknown. V shed 6 bases and J shed 13 bases, with 16 bases lying between them. Germline V gene lookup returns CDR1 MNHNS and CDR2 SASEGT. The CDR3 totals 13 residues. This sample is part of a study of post-analysis software for immune sequencing data. Study-level information: Some patients lacked subtype; others had relapsing-remitting, secondary progressive or progressive-relapsing disease. Study findings and constraints: Five TRBV segments were significantly more frequent in patients than in controls. TRBV5-6, TRBV5-1 and TRBV20-1 were among these segments.

Libraries were made from TCR beta cDNA, and they carried unique molecular identifiers. There were roughly 0.95 to 11 million T cells, and around 460,000 cDNA molecules came from them. MiXCR, applied by TCRdb to the PCR reads, yields one record per CDR3 protein. The sample lists around 500,000 distinct CDR3 sequences; approximately 34% were seen once. V gene TRBV6-1 combines with J gene TRBJ1-6, with a possible D match to TRBD1 (6 bases). The sequencing sample was made of blood. The TCR originated in a girl under 18 with multiple sclerosis. The CDR3 DNA sequence: TGTGCCAGCAGGGGACACGGGGGGTATCCCCTCCACTTT. This sequence encodes CASRGHGGYPLHF.